This T cell receptor beta chain was obtained from a study of shared clonotypes between healthy human individuals. In the study overall: A couple of women and three men aged 18 to 49 served as donors.

The CDR3 length is 17 residues. Germline lookup yields CDR1 SGHRS and CDR2 YFSETQ. V dropped 2 bases and J dropped 1; count of bases not matched to a gene: 11. Authors' methods: Filtering differed for immunoSEQ, which gave only junction sequences without quality scores. Assay: immunoSEQ multiplex PCR; the TCRdb copy retains only in-frame clones and omits some. V and J calls and clone size are given by that table; D and trimming were obtained from the DNA. The profile shows approximately 1,500,000 clones, 98% of them singletons. This TCR derives from a man under 40 in good health. The sample consisted of naive CD4+ T cells sorted from blood. Subset reported: CD45RA+ positively selected. The gene calls are TRBV5-1 and TRBJ1-1; TRBD1 aligns across 7 bases. The DNA for the CDR3 is TGCGCCAGCAGCTTATACCAGCTCGGGACAGAGAACACTGAAGCTTTCTTT. This codes for CASSLYQLGTENTEAFF.